This T cell receptor (beta chain) was found in a study of OX40 agonist ivuxolimab in advanced cancers. Study-wide results and limits: CD4+ T cells averaged fewer expanded clones than CD8+ T cells.

A note on this clone: Its antigen is not identified.

The method was immunoSEQ multiplex PCR; TCRdb's version includes in-frame clones alone and lacks a portion of them. The sample has 65,000 to 75,000 clones; approximately 88% are singletons. With baseline, cycle 4 day 1, and cycle 7 day 1 as timepoints, blood was sampled. Per germline, CDR1 MNHNY and CDR2 SVGAGI (reference sequence). Trimming took off 0 bases at V and 7 bases at J, with 12 bases between the two ends. This CDR3 contains 15 residues. Sequenced material: CD4+ or CD8+ T cells sorted from blood, taken in a trial of the OX40 agonist ivuxolimab. This clonotype was sampled from an adult with an advanced solid tumor such as melanoma, head and neck, liver or kidney cancer. The chain recombines TRBV6-6 with TRBJ1-4; no clear D. The CDR3 is CASSYSTAASEKLFF. The CDR3 bases are TGTGCCAGCAGTTACTCGACGGCAGCATCTGAAAAACTGTTTTTT.